This T cell receptor (beta chain) emerged from a study of T cells after yellow fever vaccination. Whole-study findings and limits: It was the secondary response that reached its peak faster, day 5 versus 15, but it was weaker. The booster response re-showed most primary clones: around 96% CD4, almost 90% CD8.

This clonotype was detected many times. Its antigen is undetermined. The germline gives CDR1 SQVTM, CDR2 ANQGSEA. Trimming took 7 bases from V and 4 from J; bases not matched to a gene: 9. CDR3 length: 17 amino acids. Synthesis of TCR cDNA relied on 5'RACE template switching, which attached a universal primer site and UMIs. Each CDR3 protein is one row after TCRdb ran MiXCR on the 5' RACE reads. The table lists 200,000 to 300,000 distinct CDR3 sequences, over 3% of them singletons. The chain is built from TRBV29-1 and TRBJ2-2, with 16 bases that match TRBD2. The receptor's source is a man aged 18-30 years who received the YFV17D yellow fever vaccine. The sample here was PBMCs, taken 15 days after the yellow fever booster vaccination. The CDR3 nucleotides read TGCAGCGCAGGGGGACTAGCGGGGGGGCCGGGCACCGGGGAGCTGTTTTTT. Translated: CSAGGLAGGPGTGELFF.